This paragraph covers one TCR beta chain sequence. The antigen remains undetermined. Average productive template count per sample was roughly 38,000. Libraries were prepared by immunoSEQ multiplex PCR; TCRdb keeps only in-frame clonotypes and omits some of them. The table lists fewer than 15,000 clones, just over 85% of them singletons, with less than 15% in the top ten. This entry belongs to a study of STAT3 mutations in large granular lymphocyte leukemia. In the study overall: Over half of T-LGLL patients had one or more immunosuppressive regimens.

General study findings and limits: Every T-LGLL patient had at least one immunodominant TCRbeta clonotype. All newly emerging clones after therapy were STAT3 wild type.

Germline CDR1 is LGHNA and CDR2 is YNFKEQ. The germline V and J ends were trimmed by 1 base and 2 bases, with 9 bases remaining between them. The CDR3 runs to 14 residues. This chain links TRBV4-2 with TRBJ2-7; D may be TRBD2 (7 bases). The TCR sequence derives from a human donor with T large granular lymphocyte leukemia. Some clones in this sample may be carry-over from other donors' samples. The sample taken for sequencing was PBMCs. The CDR3 region has the DNA TGTGCCAGCAGCCAAGGGGGGGGCCCCTACGAGCAGTACTTC. It specifies CASSQGGGPYEQYF.